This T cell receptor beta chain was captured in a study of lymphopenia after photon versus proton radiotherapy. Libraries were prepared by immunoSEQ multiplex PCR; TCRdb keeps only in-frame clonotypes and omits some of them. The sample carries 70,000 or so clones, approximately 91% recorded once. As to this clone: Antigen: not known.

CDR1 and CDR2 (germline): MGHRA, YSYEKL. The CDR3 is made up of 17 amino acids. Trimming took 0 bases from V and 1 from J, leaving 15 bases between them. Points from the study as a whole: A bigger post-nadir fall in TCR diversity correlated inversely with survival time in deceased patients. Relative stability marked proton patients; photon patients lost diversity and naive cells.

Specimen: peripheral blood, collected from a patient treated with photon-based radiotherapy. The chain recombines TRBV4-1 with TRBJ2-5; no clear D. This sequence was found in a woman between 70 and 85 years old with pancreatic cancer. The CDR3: CASSQDGSYGGQETQYF. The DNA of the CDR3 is TGCGCCAGCAGCCAAGATGGTAGCTATGGCGGCCAAGAGACCCAGTACTTC.